The 2 T cell receptor beta chains in this list originate from one sample, sequenced in a study of shared clonotypes between healthy human individuals. Sequencing used immunoSEQ multiplex PCR; TCRdb keeps in-frame clones, though not all of them. The table lists some 2,000,000 clones, approximately 94% of them singletons. Sequenced input: naive CD4+ T cells sorted from blood. The subset was: CD45RA+ positively selected. These TCRs come from a man aged 18 to 29 in good health.

The rearrangement joins TRBV2 to TRBJ2-1; 7 bases fit TRBD2. V lost 4 bases to trimming and J lost 7 bases; unmatched junction nucleotides: 4. Germline loops: CDR1 SNHLY, CDR2 FYNNEI. The CDR3 covers 13 residues. CDR3 nucleotides: TGTGCCAGCAGTGCGGCGGGAGTGAATGAGCAGTTCTTC. Residues: CASSAAGVNEQFF.

CDR3: CASSFPRGLGDYGYTF. The DNA for the CDR3 is TGTGCCAGCAGCTTCCCCAGGGGGCTTGGGGATTATGGCTACACCTTC. This chain links TRBV5-6 with TRBJ1-2; 8 positions agree with TRBD1. Germline V gives CDR1 SGHDT, CDR2 YYEEEE. CDR3 length: 16 residues. V lost 2 bases and J lost 5; bases outside the gene matches: 11.